This TCR beta chain was captured by sequencing in a study of identical twins. This clonotype came up a few times. No antigen is known for it. TCRdb called the 5' RACE reads again in MiXCR, with one record for every CDR3 protein. The table has 650,000 to 800,000 distinct CDR3 sequences, over 8.5% seen once. General study findings and limits: With beta out-of-frame sequences, excess sharing by twins was weaker.

V dropped 0 bases and J dropped 4 bases, with 10 bases sitting between them. CDR1 is SGDLS, CDR2 YYNGEE, per germline. This CDR3 is 14 amino acids long. These data also formed part of another study, on yellow fever vaccine responses in identical twins.

The sequenced material came from PBMCs. The origin of this receptor is a woman aged 18-29 years in good health. The chain recombines TRBV9 with TRBJ2-5; D might be TRBD1 (6 bases). This chain's CDR3 is CASSVGNRVETQYF. In DNA, the CDR3 is TGTGCCAGCAGCGTAGGTAACAGGGTAGAGACCCAGTACTTC.